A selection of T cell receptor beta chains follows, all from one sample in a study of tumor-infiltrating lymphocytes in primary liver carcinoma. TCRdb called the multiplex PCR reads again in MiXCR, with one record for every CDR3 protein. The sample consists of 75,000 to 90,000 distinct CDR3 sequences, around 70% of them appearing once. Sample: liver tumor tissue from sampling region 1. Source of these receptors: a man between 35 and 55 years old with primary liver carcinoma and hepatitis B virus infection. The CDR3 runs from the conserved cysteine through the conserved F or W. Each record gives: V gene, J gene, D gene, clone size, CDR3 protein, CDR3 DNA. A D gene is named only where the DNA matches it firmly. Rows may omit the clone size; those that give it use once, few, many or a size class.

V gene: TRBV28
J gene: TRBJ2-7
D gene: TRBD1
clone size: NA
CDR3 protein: CASSLSPGTGLGAYGQYF
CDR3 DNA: TGTGCCAGCAGTTTGAGTCCAGGGACAGGGCTAGGGGCCTACGGGCAGTACTTC

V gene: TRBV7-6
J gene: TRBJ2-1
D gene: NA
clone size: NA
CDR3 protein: CASSGGHEQFF
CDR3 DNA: TGTGCCAGCAGCGGGGGACATGAGCAGTTCTTC

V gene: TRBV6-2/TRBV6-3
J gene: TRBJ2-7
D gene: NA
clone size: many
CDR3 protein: CASTGQGIYEQYF
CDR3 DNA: TGTGCCAGCACCGGGCAGGGGATCTACGAGCAGTACTTC

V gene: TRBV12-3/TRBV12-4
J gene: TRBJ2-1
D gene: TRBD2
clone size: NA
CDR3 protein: CASSPFGLAEGNEQFF
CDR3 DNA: TGTGCCAGTAGTCCCTTCGGACTAGCGGAGGGCAATGAGCAGTTCTTC

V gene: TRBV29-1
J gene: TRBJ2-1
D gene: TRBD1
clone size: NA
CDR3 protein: CSVGGGDWAGGRSNEQSF
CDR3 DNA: TGCAGCGTTGGAGGGGGAGATTGGGCAGGGGGCCGTTCCAATGAGCAGTCCTTC

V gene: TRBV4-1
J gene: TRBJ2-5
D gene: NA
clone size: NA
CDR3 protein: CASSHDRTKPGTQYF
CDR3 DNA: TGCGCCAGTAGCCATGATAGGACTAAGCCGGGGACCCAGTACTTC

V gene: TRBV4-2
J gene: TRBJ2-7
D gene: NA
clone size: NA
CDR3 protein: CASNQTGDEQYF
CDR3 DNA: TGTGCCAGCAACCAGACCGGGGACGAGCAGTACTTC

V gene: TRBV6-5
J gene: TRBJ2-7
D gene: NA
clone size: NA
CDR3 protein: CASMPEGLAYEQYF
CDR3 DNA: TGTGCCTCCATGCCTGAGGGATTAGCCTACGAGCAGTACTTC

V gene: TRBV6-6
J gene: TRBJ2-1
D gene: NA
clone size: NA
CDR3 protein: CASSARASLRDNEQFF
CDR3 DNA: TGTGCGAGCAGTGCCCGCGCTAGTTTGAGGGACAATGAGCAGTTCTTC

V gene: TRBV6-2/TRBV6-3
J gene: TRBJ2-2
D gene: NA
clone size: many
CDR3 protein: CASSQSGTGELFF
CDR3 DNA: TGTGCCAGCAGTCAGTCCGGGACCGGGGAGCTGTTTTTT

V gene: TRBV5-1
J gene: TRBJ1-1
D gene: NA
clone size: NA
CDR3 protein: CASSPQTSSEEAFF
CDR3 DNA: TGCGCCAGCAGCCCACAGACCTCAAGTGAAGAAGCTTTCTTT

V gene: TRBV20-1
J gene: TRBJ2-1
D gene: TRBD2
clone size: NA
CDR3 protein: CSVSTLAGGYNEQFF
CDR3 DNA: TGCAGTGTTAGTACGCTAGCGGGGGGGTACAATGAGCAGTTCTTC

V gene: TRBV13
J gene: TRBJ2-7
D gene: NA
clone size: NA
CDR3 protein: CASSLRSEQYF
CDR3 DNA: TGTGCCAGCAGCCTACGCAGTGAGCAGTACTTC

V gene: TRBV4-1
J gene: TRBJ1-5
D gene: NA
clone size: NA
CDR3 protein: CANRQEGTGKDQPQHF
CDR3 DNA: TGCGCCAACAGACAGGAGGGAACAGGGAAGGATCAGCCCCAGCATTTT

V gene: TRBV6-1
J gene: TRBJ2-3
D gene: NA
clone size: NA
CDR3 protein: CTSSETSTISSDTQYF
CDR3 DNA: TGTACCAGCAGTGAAACTAGCACTATTAGCTCAGATACGCAGTATTTT